This entry describes one T cell receptor beta chain. Its antigen remains undetermined. No quality values exist for individual bases; no much larger clone is one base distant. Ends trimmed: V by 0 bases, J by 6 bases; bases unmatched to a gene: 10. The CDR1 and CDR2 encoded by the germline V gene are SGHRS and YFSETQ. The CDR3 has 16 amino acids, counting the end cysteine and phenylalanine. Here the CDR3 DNA is all that survives: 48 bases in frame from base 1. Inclusion was restricted to participants for whom at least one PBMC sample before ART initiation and at least two post-ART samples were available. All participants with HIV were treated in the United States of America. Before DNA extraction, cryopreserved samples of about 0.9-11 million PBMC were thawed and then washed. At the time of the earliest PBMC sample for each participant with HIV, ages ranged from about 20 to 54 years. PBMC samples were contributed by each participant from 1-4 timepoints before ART initiation and 2-8 timepoints after ART initiation, with a median of 7 samples. For every participant, serial HIV viral load, CD4+ T-cell count, ART history and demographic data were obtained. Using a Qiagen kit on a QIAcube, genomic DNA was extracted from unsorted PBMC, with samples processed in batches of 12.

This entry is derived from a study of long-term antiretroviral therapy in people with HIV (dated by TCRdb to about 2022). Turning to the overall study: Collection of the earliest samples took place about a decade ahead of the 2015 WHO recommendation for immediate ART, at a time when ART was typically delayed until CD4 counts fell. A retrospective serial study tested whether changes in peripheral blood TRB repertoire composition and diversity were associated with ART initiation and durable HIV suppression. From some 28 adults with confirmed HIV infection, the cohort provided roughly 200 cryopreserved PBMC samples, gathered serially across a mean of around six years (range 1-12). Among the 30 to 35 participants with HIV, eleven to twelve were female. No cross-contamination during QIAcube processing turned up in test extractions that ran a monoclonal T-cell line alongside about 30 polyclonal samples. Summary of the overall study and its limitations: Compared with controls, HIV repertoires had narrower CDR3 length ranges, and the network structure pointed to an antigen-experienced repertoire that shifted only slightly toward naive after ART. Since PBMC availability was limited, sequencing covered only the TCR beta chain, with no alpha chain pairing. Because pre-ART samples had limited cell numbers, profiling was done on unsorted PBMC rather than on sorted CD4+ and CD8+ T cells. Expanded TRB clones identified before ART initiation dominated the repertoire across all time points, though the dominance fluctuated and decreased in many PLHIV after ART. Inferences about post-ART repertoire changes are limited because no data were available on ART adherence, viral resistance or therapy changes. The samples span the years 2004 to 2017, and the ART regimens used at that time may not be as effective as current regimens. Starting ART was linked to a significant rise in TRB diversity, yet even after long-term ART the diversity remained significantly lower than in transplant donor controls.

Sequencing of the TRB variable region was done with the immunoSEQ hsTCRB v3.0 assay at survey level resolution. TRB sequencing targeted a depth of about 40,000-50,000 T-cell genomes per sample. Pooled TRB libraries were sequenced on an Illumina MiSeq with a v3 150-cycle kit. Under the source paper's analysis protocol: Analysis of repertoires was carried out in R inside a reproducible Nextflow workflow spanning QC, data transformation and analysis. LymphoSeq2, an R package for AIRR-Seq data exploration, was used to implement custom analyses. Four samples yielding fewer than 5000 total TRB sequences were excluded, leaving 188 analyzed HIV repertoires. Among the roughly 190 retained HIV repertoires, 55 to 65 were collected before ART initiation and some 130 after ART initiation. Each repertoire was downsampled to 5000 TRB nucleotide sequences, and summary statistics were averaged across 100 downsampling iterations. TRB sequences were retained for analysis only if CDR3 regions of at least seven amino acids were present. A Shannon entropy-derived clonality score and the Gini coefficient were used to measure diversity. Repertoire networks linked the top 5000 CDR3 amino acid sequences whenever two sequences differed by an edit distance of one. GLIPH2 predicted antigen specificity groups and MHC restriction for TRB CDR3 amino acid sequences. Known CMV, EBV, HIV or tissue antigen associations were flagged by matching CDR3 amino acid sequences against VDJdb and McPAS-TCR. Pre-ART, post-ART and control groups were compared with Wilcoxon signed-rank tests and Holm-Bonferroni correction. TCRdb obtained this table from immuneACCESS and retained in-frame rearrangements with V and J assigned. These tables miss some clones; where compared with another copy, unresolved V genes account for less than half of the shortfall, and the remainder is unexplained. The V and J calls and clone size were taken over from that table, and D and trimming were inferred from the DNA. For this sample the table gives over 25,000 clones, of which 70% to 90% were detected only once. In total, the top ten clones hold over 10% of the sample.

Recombination linked TRBV5-1 to TRBJ2-5; the junction holds 8 bases that match TRBD2. This material consisted of unsorted PBMCs, taken 1.1 years after starting antiretroviral therapy. The sequence was obtained from a man aged 18 to 29 with HIV. The CDR3 protein: CASSLAPGTSIQTQYF. The DNA reads as follows: TGCGCCAGCAGCTTGGCCCCTGGGACTAGTATACAGACCCAGTACTTC.